One and the same sample provided the 5 T cell receptor beta chains below, sequenced in a study of blood T cell repertoires in COVID-19. TCRdb's table, derived via immunoSEQ multiplex PCR, lists solely in-frame clones and lacks some. In the table there are around 26,000 clones, under 85% of which are singletons. Sequencing was performed on peripheral blood. These TCRs come from a man in his 70s with acute or convalescent COVID-19.

This rearrangement joins TRBV14 to TRBJ2-1; the match to TRBD2 covers 7 bases. This CDR3 region has 17 residues. The V gene's germline CDR1 is SGHDN and CDR2 FVKESK. V was clipped by 0 bases and J by 4 bases; unmatched bases: 9. In nucleotides, the CDR3 is TGTGCCAGCAGCCAAGATCATGGCGGGGGTTCTTACAATGAGCAGTTCTTC. Translating it yields CASSQDHGGGSYNEQFF. Looking up the rest from reference TRBV14 and TRBJ2-1 gives the full variable domain: EAGVTQFPSHSVIEKGQTVTLRCDPISGHDNLYWYRRVMGKEIKFLLHFVKESKQDESGMPNNRFLAERTGGTYSTLKVQPAELEDSGVYFCASSQDHGGGSYNEQFFGPGTRLTVL.

In its sample, this clone was seen once. The chain joins TRBV12-3 or TRBV12-4 to TRBJ1-2; 7 bases map to TRBD1. The CDR3 covers 12 residues. Trimming at V came to 6 bases and at J to 4 bases, leaving 2 bases not matched to a gene. CDR3 sequence: CASRRDSYGYTF. The CDR3 nucleotides read TGTGCCAGCAGGAGGGACAGCTATGGCTACACCTTC.

The rearrangement joins TRBV6-2 or TRBV6-3 to TRBJ1-5; D is perhaps TRBD1 (5 bases). The V gene lost 1 base and the J gene lost 6 bases, with 7 bases spanning the gap. The germline CDR1 and CDR2 sequences are MNHEY and SVGEGT. This CDR3 comprises 13 residues. CDR3 amino acids: CASSYWGVQPQHF. Here the CDR3 DNA reads TGTGCCAGCAGTTACTGGGGGGTTCAGCCCCAGCATTTT.

This chain uses TRBV4-2 with TRBJ1-4; D possibly corresponds to TRBD1 (5 bases). V lost 0 bases, J lost 3 bases, and 11 bases lay in between. Germline CDR1 LGHNA, CDR2 YNFKEQ. The CDR3 sequence is 16 residues long. CDR3 region: CASSQDLVGANEKLFF. CDR3 DNA sequence: TGTGCCAGCAGCCAAGATCTTGTAGGGGCTAATGAAAAACTGTTTTTT.

This clone was observed a few times. The chain recombines TRBV4-1 with TRBJ2-7; 11 bases agree with TRBD2. The ends lost 2 bases at V and 3 bases at J; junction bases unmatched: 9. CDR1 and CDR2 (germline): MGHRA, YSYEKL. This CDR3 has 17 residues. CDR3 nucleotide sequence: TGCGCCAGCAGCCAACTCCCGGGACTAGCGGAAAACTACGAGCAGTACTTC. Translating it yields CASSQLPGLAENYEQYF.